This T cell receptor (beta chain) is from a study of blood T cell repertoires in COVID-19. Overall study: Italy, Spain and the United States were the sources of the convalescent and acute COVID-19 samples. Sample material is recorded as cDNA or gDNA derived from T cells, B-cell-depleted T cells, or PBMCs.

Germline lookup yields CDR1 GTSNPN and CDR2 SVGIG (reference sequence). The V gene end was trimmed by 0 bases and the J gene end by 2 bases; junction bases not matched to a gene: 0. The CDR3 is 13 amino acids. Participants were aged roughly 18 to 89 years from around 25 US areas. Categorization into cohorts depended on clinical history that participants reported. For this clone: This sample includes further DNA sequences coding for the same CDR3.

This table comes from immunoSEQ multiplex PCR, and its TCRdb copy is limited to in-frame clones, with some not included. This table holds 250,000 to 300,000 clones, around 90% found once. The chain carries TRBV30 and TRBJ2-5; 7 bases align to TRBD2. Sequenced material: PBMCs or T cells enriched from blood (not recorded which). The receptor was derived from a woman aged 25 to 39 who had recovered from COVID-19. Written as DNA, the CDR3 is TGTGCCTGGAGTGTACTAGCGCAAGAGACCCAGTACTTC. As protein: CAWSVLAQETQYF.